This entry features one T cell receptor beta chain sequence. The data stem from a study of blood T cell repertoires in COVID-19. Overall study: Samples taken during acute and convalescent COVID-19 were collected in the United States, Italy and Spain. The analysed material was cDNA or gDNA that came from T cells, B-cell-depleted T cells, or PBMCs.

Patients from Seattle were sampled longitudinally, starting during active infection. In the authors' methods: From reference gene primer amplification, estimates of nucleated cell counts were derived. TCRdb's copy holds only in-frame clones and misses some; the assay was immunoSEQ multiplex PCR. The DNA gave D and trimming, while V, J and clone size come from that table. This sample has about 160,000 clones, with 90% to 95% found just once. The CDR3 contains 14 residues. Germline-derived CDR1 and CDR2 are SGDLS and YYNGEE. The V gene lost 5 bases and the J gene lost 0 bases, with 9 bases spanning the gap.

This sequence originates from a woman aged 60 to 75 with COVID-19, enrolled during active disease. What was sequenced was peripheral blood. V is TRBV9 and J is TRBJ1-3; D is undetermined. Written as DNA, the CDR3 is TGTGCCAGCAGTTTGCAGGCCTCTGGAAACACCATATATTTT. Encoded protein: CASSLQASGNTIYF.